This T cell receptor (beta chain) was profiled in a study of vaccination effects on CD4 cells after COVID-19. Broader study findings: Researchers report that only 1 of 255 vaccine-induced clones in healthy vaccinees cross-reacted with common cold coronaviruses.

On this clone itself: Its specificity is unknown.

Within the ViraFEST assay, antigen-specific CD4+ T cells underwent expansion with viral peptide pools prior to sequencing. Isolation of CD4+ T cells took place after more than 9 days of culture. In the vaccine recipients, nucleocapsid antibodies were negative and there was no prior SARS-CoV-2 infection. A density of about 1.8 million PBMC per well was used; these cells were cultured with about 9.1 IU/ml IL-2 and about 9.4 ug/ml peptides. Each culture had half its medium swapped for IL-2 medium on days 3 and 7. The table came from immunoSEQ multiplex PCR; TCRdb's copy has only in-frame clones and leaves some out. The sample contains about 55,000 clones, roughly 76% of which appear only once. The CDR3 has 15 residues. Looked up from germline, CDR1 is SGDLS and CDR2 is YYNGEE. V lost 4 bases to trimming and J lost 2 bases, with 13 bases between them.

The starting material was CD4+ T cells from PBMCs cultured with SARS-CoV-2 spike peptides, obtained before COVID-19 vaccination. The chain is built from TRBV9 and TRBJ2-1; D is possibly TRBD1 or TRBD2 (5 bases each). The source is a human donor who received a COVID-19 vaccine. CDR3 amino acids: CASSPRDAPYNEQFF. The CDR3 coding sequence is TGTGCCAGCAGCCCCCGGGACGCCCCCTACAATGAGCAGTTCTTC.